The rows below give T cell receptor beta chains drawn from one sample of a study of metastatic and nonmetastatic thyroid tumors. TCRdb reprocessed the PCR reads via MiXCR. The table includes roughly 61,000 clones, 4% to 5% detected once. Sequencing used blood. The receptors here all came from a female donor with papillary thyroid cancer or a benign thyroid nodule (not recorded which). Some clones in this sample may be carry-over from other donors' samples. Both conserved end residues are part of each CDR3.

cdr3_length v_call cdr3_aa
15 TRBV7-3 CASSFQAGPRGEQYF
14 TRBV12-3/TRBV12-4 CASMWGTITDTQYF
17 TRBV28 CASSPRKGKLGNQPQHF
14 TRBV3-1 CASSQLGFSLGAFF
13 TRBV5-1 CASSLVQNYGYTF
13 TRBV7-9 CASSLDRQYEQYF
15 TRBV2 CASREREGPRDTQYF
15 TRBV6-2/TRBV6-3 CASSLGVSGAIVLTF
16 TRBV12-3/TRBV12-4 CASSPGKTGYYNEQFF
14 TRBV5-1 CASSFGDAKETQYF
14 TRBV3-1 CASSSSGGIYGYTF
18 TRBV11-3 CASSFHAPLAGAYNEQFF
16 TRBV6-1 CASTSMWGQGSYEQYF
13 TRBV6-2/TRBV6-3 CASQRDRGNTQYF
15 TRBV20-1 CSAPDRTQAKNIQYF
14 TRBV6-1 CASSEARSGRKLFF
12 TRBV6-2/TRBV6-3 CASSYSTSEQYF
15 TRBV6-1 CASSYLFSGANVLTF
12 TRBV12-5 CASGLVYNEQFF
16 TRBV11-2 CASSSGLAGGFNTQYF
16 TRBV27 CASSLFPGGGNHPQHF
13 TRBV7-9 CASSINGPYEQYF
15 TRBV14 CASSQEGRGTETQYF
13 TRBV20-1 CSAGLGTNYGYTF
16 TRBV30 CAWSVPSGGYVDTQYF
13 TRBV18 CASSLWDDYEQYF
14 TRBV2 CASMGITNTGELFF
15 TRBV6-1 CASGNIAGGYNEQFF
15 TRBV27 CASSLYQTGTDTQYF
11 TRBV7-9 CASSGTGYLFF
15 TRBV7-9 CASRLSGRAEDTQYF